A single sample gave rise to the 3 T cell receptor beta chains below, sequenced in a study of OX40 agonist ivuxolimab in advanced cancers. Measured with immunoSEQ multiplex PCR; TCRdb has only the in-frame clones, and not every one. The sample lists about 26,000 clones, around 84% occurring once. This material consisted of CD4+ or CD8+ T cells sorted from blood, taken in a trial of the OX40 agonist ivuxolimab. These receptors all come from an adult with an advanced solid tumor such as melanoma, head and neck, liver or kidney cancer.

This chain connects TRBV4-1 to TRBJ2-7, with TRBD2 identical over 9 bases. Germline V gene data show CDR1 as MGHRA and CDR2 as YSYEKL. With V trimmed by 2 bases and J by 1 base, 6 bases remained unmatched. The CDR3 extends over 16 amino acids. For the CDR3, the DNA is TGCGCCAGCAGCCAAACCCCAGCGGGGGGTTCCTACGAGCAGTACTTC. Protein: CASSQTPAGGSYEQYF.

The V and J genes are TRBV5-1 and TRBJ2-5; D ambiguous. The CDR3 is made up of 13 amino acids. V dropped 4 bases and J dropped 2 bases, with 9 bases sitting between them. Germline V gene lookup returns CDR1 SGHRS and CDR2 YFSETQ. In nucleotides, the CDR3 is TGCGCCAGCAGCCTGGACGGACAAGAGACCCAGTACTTC. It encodes CASSLDGQETQYF.

The V call is TRBV6-1, the J call TRBJ1-2, with D perhaps matching TRBD1 (6 bases). The CDR3 runs 12 residues. The V gene lost 7 bases and the J gene lost 4 bases, with 10 bases spanning the gap. The germline gives CDR1 MNHNS, CDR2 SASEGT. As DNA, the CDR3 is TGTGCCAGCACCCAGGGGTTCTATGGCTACACCTTC. It is translated as CASTQGFYGYTF.